The 28 T cell receptor beta chains reported below all come from one sample, sequenced in a study of blood T cell repertoires in COVID-19. Method: immunoSEQ multiplex PCR; TCRdb's copy keeps in-frame clones and lacks some. The sample holds over 200,000 clones; under 95% are singletons and the top ten take around 1.2%. The sequenced sample was peripheral blood. These receptors were obtained from a man aged 30 to 39 with acute or convalescent COVID-19.

The chain couples TRBV4-1 to TRBJ2-7, with 7 nucleotides matching TRBD2. Germline V gene data show CDR1 as MGHRA and CDR2 as YSYEKL. Germline trimming cut 2 bases from V and 3 bases from J; bases unmatched to any gene: 10. The CDR3 spans 16 residues. The CDR3 sequence is CASSQPTGTIHYEQYF. The CDR3 nucleotides are TGCGCCAGCAGCCAACCTACCGGGACTATACACTACGAGCAGTACTTC.

This clone was recorded a few times. This CDR3 is also generated by other DNA sequences in the sample. This sequence joins TRBV6-5 and TRBJ1-1, with D unresolved. CDR1 and CDR2 from the germline V gene are MNHEY and SVGAGI. V was cut by 0 bases and J by 0 bases, with 5 bases left in between. CDR3 length equals 14 residues. In DNA form, the CDR3 reads TGTGCCAGCAGTTACTCGAGGCTGAACACTGAAGCTTTCTTT. It is translated as CASSYSRLNTEAFF.

This clone has just one count. The genes are TRBV3-1 (or the pseudogene TRBV3-2) and TRBJ1-4; D is perhaps TRBD1 (5 bases). Germline V CDR1 and CDR2: LGHDT, YNNKEL (reference sequence). The CDR3 runs to 15 residues. Trimming shortened V by 4 bases and J by 8 bases, and 17 bases separated the two germline ends. For the CDR3, the DNA is TGTGCCAGCAGCCGCTTTAACCAGGGTAACGAAAAACTGTTTTTT. It yields the protein CASSRFNQGNEKLFF.

The chain has TRBV12-3 or TRBV12-4 and TRBJ1-5; a possible D gene is TRBD1 (6 bases). V lost 3 bases and J lost 7, with 10 bases in between. The CDR3 is made up of 13 amino acids. The CDR3 nucleotides are TGTGCCAGCAGTTTCAACAGGGTCCAGCCCCAGCATTTT. It translates to CASSFNRVQPQHF.

The genes are TRBV19 and TRBJ1-1; D is possibly TRBD1 (5 bases). Germline CDR1 is LNHDA and CDR2 is SQIVND (reference sequence). The V end was cut by 7 bases, the J end by 1 base, with 10 bases between. This CDR3 is 13 amino acids long. In DNA form, the CDR3 reads TGTGCCAGTAAAGACAGAGAGAACACTGAAGCTTTCTTT. This gives the protein CASKDRENTEAFF.

The chain couples TRBV28 to TRBJ2-1, with a tentative D call TRBD1 (6 bases). The germline gives CDR1 MDHEN, CDR2 SYDVKM. The V end lost 5 bases, the J end lost 14 bases, and 16 bases lay between the germline ends. CDR3 length: 12 residues. The CDR3 DNA follows: TGTGCCAGCAGTCTCCTGACAGGAGCGAAGTTCTTC. Amino acids: CASSLLTGAKFF.

This sequence joins TRBV19 and TRBJ2-3, with D perhaps matching TRBD1 (6 bases). The V gene's germline CDR1 is LNHDA and CDR2 SQIVND (reference sequence). With 1 base removed from V and 2 bases from J, the gap between germline ends came to 10 bases. The CDR3 is 15 amino acids. The CDR3 DNA reads TGTGCCAGTAGTATAGGTAACAGGGTCACAGATACGCAGTATTTT. The encoded protein is CASSIGNRVTDTQYF.

The CDR3 DNA follows: TGCGCCAGCAGTGAGTTCAGGGGGAGCGATGAGCAGTTCTTC. Translating gives CASSEFRGSDEQFF. This rearrangement joins TRBV10-1 to TRBJ2-1; 7 bases line up with TRBD1. This CDR3 has 14 residues. V shed 1 base, J shed 8 bases, and the junction held 5 bases outside the gene matches. CDR1 and CDR2 (germline): WNHNN, SYGVQD (reference sequence).

V and J are TRBV30 and TRBJ1-4, with a weak D call TRBD1 (5 bases). The germline V and J ends were trimmed by 3 bases and 7 bases, with 21 bases remaining between them. The CDR3 totals 16 residues. Germline CDR1 GTSNPN, CDR2 SVGIG (reference sequence). CDR3 loop: CAWSQRGGREVEKLFF. The CDR3 DNA is TGTGCCTGGAGCCAACGGGGAGGCAGGGAGGTTGAAAAACTGTTTTTT.

DNA of the CDR3: TGTGCCAGCAGTTTATTAGTTGGGAGGGAAGCTTTCTTT. Its translation is CASSLLVGREAFF. The rearrangement uses TRBV12-3 or TRBV12-4 and TRBJ1-1; no clear D. The CDR3 is made up of 13 amino acids. V shed 2 bases and J shed 8 bases, with 12 bases lying between them.

This chain uses TRBV7-3 with TRBJ2-1; possibly TRBD1 for D (6 bases). The CDR3 covers 12 residues. Per germline, CDR1 SGHTA and CDR2 FQGTGA. The V gene lost 4 bases and the J gene lost 7 bases, with 8 bases spanning the gap. The CDR3 region has the DNA TGTGCCAGCAGCTCCAGGGGTAATGAGCAGTTCTTC. It specifies CASSSRGNEQFF. Looking up the rest from reference TRBV7-3 and TRBJ2-1 gives the full variable domain: GAGVSQTPSNKVTEKGKYVELRCDPISGHTALYWYRQSLGQGPEFLIYFQGTGAADDSGLPNDRFFAVRPEGSVSTLKIQRTERGDSAVYLCASSSRGNEQFFGPGTRLTVL.

This clone has just one count. This sequence joins TRBV24-1 and TRBJ2-1; D call uncertain. Germline loops: CDR1 KGHDR, CDR2 SFDVKD. Trimming left V 2 bases short and J 12 bases short, with 13 bases between. This CDR3 spans 13 amino acids. CDR3 DNA sequence: TGTGCCACCAGTGATTCCGGAGTCCCCCCGCAGTTCTTC. Its protein product is CATSDSGVPPQFF.

This chain uses TRBV25-1 with TRBJ2-5; TRBD2 is a possible D gene (6 bases). Trimming shortened V by 3 bases and J by 2 bases, and 16 bases separated the two germline ends. The germline gives CDR1 MGHDK, CDR2 SYGVNS. The CDR3 covers 16 residues. CDR3 loop: CASSDYSRDSQETQYF. The CDR3 nucleotides read TGTGCCAGCAGTGATTATTCCCGGGACTCGCAAGAGACCCAGTACTTC. The whole variable domain, remainder taken from reference TRBV25-1 and TRBJ2-5, is EADIYQTPRYLVIGTGKKITLECSQTMGHDKMYWYQQDPGMELHLIHYSYGVNSTEKGDLSSESTVSRIRTEHFPLTLESARPSHTSQYLCASSDYSRDSQETQYFGPGTRLLVL.

V and J are TRBV2 and TRBJ2-3, with 7 bases lining up with TRBD1. This CDR3 has 15 amino acids. V gave up 6 bases and J gave up 4 bases; unmatched junction bases: 10. The V gene's germline CDR1 is SNHLY and CDR2 FYNNEI. CDR3: CASRRQGLFSDTQYF. The CDR3 DNA follows: TGTGCCAGCAGGAGACAGGGCCTTTTCTCAGATACGCAGTATTTT.

The chain employs TRBV19 and TRBJ1-3; perhaps TRBD1 as D (5 bases). Germline CDR1 LNHDA, CDR2 SQIVND (reference sequence). Trimming removed 3 bases at V and 3 bases at J, with 9 bases between. The length of the CDR3 is 14 residues. CDR3 loop: CASSMWGFGNTIYF. The CDR3 nucleotides read TGTGCCAGTAGTATGTGGGGCTTTGGAAACACCATATATTTT.

The rearrangement joins TRBV5-1 to TRBJ2-7; TRBD1 matches 8 bases. With 4 bases clipped from V and 7 bases from J, the junction kept 7 bases outside the gene matches. From germline, CDR1 is SGHRS and CDR2 YFSETQ. The CDR3 runs to 13 residues. The chain's CDR3 is CASSVTGDWEQYF. The CDR3 DNA follows: TGCGCCAGCAGCGTGACAGGGGATTGGGAGCAGTACTTC. The full variable domain, with the rest looked up from reference TRBV5-1 and TRBJ2-7, is KAGVTQTPRYLIKTRGQQVTLSCSPISGHRSVSWYQQTPGQGLQFLFEYFSETQRNKGNFPGRFSGRQFSNSRSEMNVSTLELGDSALYLCASSVTGDWEQYFGPGTRLTVT.

The chain recombines TRBV28 with TRBJ1-3; 8 bases are a match to TRBD1. The CDR3 has 15 residues. From germline, CDR1 is MDHEN and CDR2 SYDVKM. Trimming at V came to 3 bases and at J to 4 bases, leaving 5 bases not matched to a gene. The CDR3: CASSFQGAMGNTIYF. CDR3 DNA sequence: TGTGCCAGCAGTTTTCAGGGGGCAATGGGAAACACCATATATTTT. The full variable domain, completed using reference TRBV28 and TRBJ1-3, is DVKVTQSSRYLVKRTGEKVFLECVQDMDHENMFWYRQDPGLGLRLIYFSYDVKMKEKGDIPEGYSVSREKKERFSLILESASTNQTSMYLCASSFQGAMGNTIYFGEGSWLTVV.

This chain links TRBV12-5 with TRBJ1-1; TRBD1 might be the D (5 bases). Germline CDR1 is LGHNT and CDR2 is FRNRAP. Trimming cost V 4 bases and J 5 bases, with 8 bases left between them. The CDR3 is made up of 12 amino acids. This CDR3 reads CASGWGGTEAFF. The CDR3 DNA reads as TGTGCTAGTGGTTGGGGGGGAACTGAAGCTTTCTTT.

V gene TRBV27 combines with J gene TRBJ1-2; 10 bases match TRBD1. Germline-derived CDR1 and CDR2 are MNHEY and SMNVEV (reference sequence). With 6 bases clipped from V and 8 bases from J, the junction kept 12 bases outside the gene matches. The CDR3 consists of 15 residues. Written as DNA, the CDR3 is TGTGCCAGCAGCCGCTCCCTGACAGGGGGCGGCGGCTACACCTTC. It is translated as CASSRSLTGGGGYTF.

The chain couples TRBV6-5 to TRBJ2-1, with 7 bases lining up with TRBD2. Germline V gene lookup returns CDR1 MNHEY and CDR2 SVGAGI. Germline trimming cut 2 bases from V and 5 bases from J; bases unmatched to any gene: 6. This CDR3 region has 15 residues. CDR3 loop: CASSYAGDRDNEQFF. The CDR3 DNA follows: TGTGCCAGCAGTTACGCGGGAGATAGGGACAATGAGCAGTTCTTC.

A remark on this clone: The germline gene is not matched at one end of the junction; a read error may be the cause. This rearrangement joins TRBV5-1 to TRBJ2-5; D not resolved. The germline V gene encodes CDR1 SGHRS and CDR2 YFSETQ. The CDR3 loop spans 15 amino acids. CDR3 nucleotide sequence: TGCGCCAGCAGCTTTGGCCACTACATACAAGAGATCCAGTACTTC. The encoded protein is CASSFGHYIQEIQYF.

The chain links TRBV27 to TRBJ2-3, with a possible D match to TRBD2 (7 bases). Germline V gives CDR1 MNHEY, CDR2 SMNVEV (reference sequence). The V gene lost 4 bases and the J gene lost 1 base, with 18 bases spanning the gap. The CDR3 runs to 17 residues. Written as DNA, the CDR3 is TGTGCCAGCAGTTGGATGGGGGGGCAGTGGGGCACAGATACGCAGTATTTT. It is translated as CASSWMGGQWGTDTQYF.

This chain uses TRBV28 with TRBJ1-6, with D perhaps TRBD1 (6 bases). V lost 5 bases and J lost 0, with 11 bases in between. Germline loops: CDR1 MDHEN, CDR2 SYDVKM. The CDR3 contains 16 residues. CDR3 loop: CASSKATGSYNSPLHF. In DNA, the CDR3 is TGTGCCAGCAGTAAAGCGACAGGCTCCTATAATTCACCCCTCCACTTT.

The genes are TRBV29-1 and TRBJ2-3; D gene ambiguous. The CDR3 spans 13 residues. Germline V gives CDR1 SQVTM, CDR2 ANQGSEA. V was cut by 4 bases and J by 2 bases, with 10 bases left in between. CDR3 nucleotides: TGCAGCGTTGTGAGACTTTCCACAGATACGCAGTATTTT. Its translation: CSVVRLSTDTQYF.

The rearrangement links TRBV28 to TRBJ2-6; possibly TRBD1 for D (5 bases). This CDR3 comprises 15 residues. V shed 5 bases and J shed 2 bases, with 10 bases lying between them. CDR1 and CDR2 (germline): MDHEN, SYDVKM. CDR3 sequence reads: CASSVTGAGANVLTF. CDR3 coding DNA: TGTGCCAGCAGTGTTACAGGCGCTGGGGCCAACGTCCTGACTTTC.

This sequence joins TRBV30 and TRBJ1-3; no firm D call. Germline CDR1 is GTSNPN and CDR2 is SVGIG (reference sequence). This CDR3 spans 15 amino acids. V gave up 1 base and J gave up 3 bases, with 13 bases separating them. The CDR3 nucleotides read TGTGCCTGGAGTGACGGGGTACTAAGTGGAAACACCATATATTTT. As protein: CAWSDGVLSGNTIYF.

The rearrangement uses TRBV5-5 and TRBJ2-6, with 8 bases lining up with TRBD1. The CDR3 is 15 amino acids. V shed 4 bases and J 2 bases; nucleotides not matched to a gene: 2. Germline V lookup: CDR1 SGHKS, CDR2 YYEKEE (reference sequence). This CDR3 reads CASSTTGAGANVLTF. The CDR3 DNA reads as TGTGCCAGCAGCACGACAGGGGCTGGGGCCAACGTCCTGACTTTC. Drawing the rest from reference TRBV5-5 and TRBJ2-6, the complete variable domain is DAGVTQSPTHLIKTRGQQVTLRCSPISGHKSVSWYQQVLGQGPQFIFQYYEKEERGRGNFPDRFSARQFPNYSSELNVNALLLGDSALYLCASSTTGAGANVLTFGAGSRLTVL.

This clone was observed once. V is TRBV28 and J is TRBJ1-5, with 7 bases identical to TRBD1. In germline, CDR1 is MDHEN, CDR2 SYDVKM. V lost 6 bases and J lost 3; bases outside the gene matches: 5. The CDR3 spans 14 residues. The CDR3 reads CASSPGGNNQPQHF. As DNA, the CDR3 is TGTGCCAGCAGCCCAGGGGGAAACAATCAGCCCCAGCATTTT.